The present TCR beta chain was sequenced within a study of blood T cell repertoires in COVID-19. Overall study context: From the United States, Italy and Spain came samples of acute and convalescent COVID-19. Nucleic acid was either cDNA or gDNA, and it came from T cells, B-cell-depleted T cells, or PBMCs.

The CDR3 contains 15 residues. CDR1 is MDHEN, CDR2 SYDVKM, per germline. Between the trimmed V and J ends, which lost 3 bases and 4 bases, there was a span of 16 bases. This clone showed up just once. Per the original data handling: Reference gene primer amplification in the assay estimated nucleated cell counts. Libraries were prepared by immunoSEQ multiplex PCR; TCRdb keeps only in-frame clonotypes and omits some of them. V, J and clone size are taken as reported in that table, and D and trimming were inferred from the DNA itself. In the table there are 60,000 to 75,000 clones, approximately 91% of which are singletons.

This TCR derives from a human donor in a cohort sampled during active COVID-19. This chain links TRBV28 with TRBJ2-7; maybe TRBD1 (5 bases). The sample consisted of peripheral blood. CDR3 nucleotide sequence: TGTGCCAGCAGTTTCCCCGGCAGGGTGAAATACGAGCAGTACTTC. Translated: CASSFPGRVKYEQYF.